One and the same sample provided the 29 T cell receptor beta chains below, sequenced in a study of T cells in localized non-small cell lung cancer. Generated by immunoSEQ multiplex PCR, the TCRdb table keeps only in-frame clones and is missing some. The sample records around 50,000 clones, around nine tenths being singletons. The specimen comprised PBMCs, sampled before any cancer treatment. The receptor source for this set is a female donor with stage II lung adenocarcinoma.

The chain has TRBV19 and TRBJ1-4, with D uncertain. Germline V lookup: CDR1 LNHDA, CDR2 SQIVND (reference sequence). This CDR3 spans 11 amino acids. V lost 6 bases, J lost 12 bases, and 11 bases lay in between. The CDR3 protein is CASSAGNQLFF. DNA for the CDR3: TGTGCCAGTAGCGCCGGGAACCAACTGTTTTTT.

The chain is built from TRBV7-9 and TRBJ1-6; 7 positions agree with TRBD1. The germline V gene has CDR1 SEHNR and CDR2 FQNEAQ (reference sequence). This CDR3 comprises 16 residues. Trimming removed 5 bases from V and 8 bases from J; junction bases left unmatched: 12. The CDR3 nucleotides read TGTGCCAGCAGCCCAGGCCCGACAGGGACCCATTCACCCCTCCACTTT. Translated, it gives CASSPGPTGTHSPLHF.

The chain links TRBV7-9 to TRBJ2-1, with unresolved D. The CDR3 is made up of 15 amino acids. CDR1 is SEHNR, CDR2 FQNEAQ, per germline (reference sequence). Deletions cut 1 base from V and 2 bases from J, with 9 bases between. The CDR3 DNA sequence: TGTGCCAGCAGCTTAGAGTTAAGGACCTACAATGAGCAGTTCTTC. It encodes CASSLELRTYNEQFF.

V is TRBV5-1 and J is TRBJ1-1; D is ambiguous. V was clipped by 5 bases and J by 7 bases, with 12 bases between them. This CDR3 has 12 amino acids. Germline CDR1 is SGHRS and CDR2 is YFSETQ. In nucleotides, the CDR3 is TGCGCCAGCAGACTCGGGCGCAGTGAAGCTTTCTTT. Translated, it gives CASRLGRSEAFF. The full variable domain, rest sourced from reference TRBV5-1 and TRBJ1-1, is KAGVTQTPRYLIKTRGQQVTLSCSPISGHRSVSWYQQTPGQGLQFLFEYFSETQRNKGNFPGRFSGRQFSNSRSEMNVSTLELGDSALYLCASRLGRSEAFFGQGTRLTVV.

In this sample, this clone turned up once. CDR3 protein: CASSLDPGPNTEAFF. CDR3 sequence (DNA): TGTGCCAGCAGCTTAGATCCAGGCCCGAACACTGAAGCTTTCTTT. The chain recombines TRBV11-3 with TRBJ1-1; D remains ambiguous. V shed 0 bases and J shed 1 base, with 9 bases lying between them. The germline V gene encodes CDR1 SGHNT and CDR2 YENEEA. The CDR3 covers 15 residues.

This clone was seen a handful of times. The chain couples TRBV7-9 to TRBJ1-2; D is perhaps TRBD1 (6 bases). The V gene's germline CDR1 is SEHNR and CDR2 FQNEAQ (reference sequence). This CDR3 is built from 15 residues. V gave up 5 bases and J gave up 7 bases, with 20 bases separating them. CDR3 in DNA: TGTGCCAGCAGCCCAACGGGAAAGGGGGTTATTGGCTACACCTTC. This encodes CASSPTGKGVIGYTF.

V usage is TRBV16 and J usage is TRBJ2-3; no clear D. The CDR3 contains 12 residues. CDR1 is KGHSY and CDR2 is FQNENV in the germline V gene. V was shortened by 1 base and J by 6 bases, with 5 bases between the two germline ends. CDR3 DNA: TGTGCCAGCAGCCAATGGCGGGATACGCAGTATTTT. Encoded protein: CASSQWRDTQYF.

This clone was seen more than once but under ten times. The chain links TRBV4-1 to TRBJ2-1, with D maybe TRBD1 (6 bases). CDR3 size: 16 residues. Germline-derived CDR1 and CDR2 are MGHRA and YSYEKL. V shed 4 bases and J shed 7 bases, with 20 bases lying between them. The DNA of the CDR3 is TGCGCCAGCAGCCGGAAGAACACAGGGTTGGGAAATGAGCAGTTCTTC. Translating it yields CASSRKNTGLGNEQFF.

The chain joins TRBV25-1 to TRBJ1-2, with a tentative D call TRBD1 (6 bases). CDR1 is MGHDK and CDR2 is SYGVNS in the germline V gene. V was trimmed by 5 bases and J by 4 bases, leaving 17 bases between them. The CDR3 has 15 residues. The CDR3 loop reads CASSWSEQGFYGYTF. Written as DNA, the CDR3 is TGTGCCAGCAGTTGGTCCGAACAGGGATTCTATGGCTACACCTTC.

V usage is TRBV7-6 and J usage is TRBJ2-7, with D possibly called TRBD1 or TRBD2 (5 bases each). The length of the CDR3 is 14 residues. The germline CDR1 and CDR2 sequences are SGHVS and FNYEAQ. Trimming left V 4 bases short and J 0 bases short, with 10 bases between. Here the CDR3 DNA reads TGTGCCAGCAGCTGGGACCCCAACTCCTACGAGCAGTACTTC. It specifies CASSWDPNSYEQYF.

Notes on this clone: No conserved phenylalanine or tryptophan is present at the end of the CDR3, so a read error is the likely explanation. The CDR3 nucleotides read TGTGCCAGCAGCCAAGGGACAGGCAATCAGCCCCAGCATTTA. It specifies CASSQGTGNQPQHL. This sequence joins TRBV7-8 and TRBJ1-5; the match to TRBD1 covers 7 bases. Germline V CDR1 and CDR2: SGHVS, FQNEAQ. CDR3 length equals 14 residues. The V and J ends lost 5 bases and 2 bases, in that order; junction bases with no gene match: 3.

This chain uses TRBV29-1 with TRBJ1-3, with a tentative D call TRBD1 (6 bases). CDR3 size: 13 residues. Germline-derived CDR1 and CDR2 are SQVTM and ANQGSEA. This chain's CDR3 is CTISEGGGNTIYF. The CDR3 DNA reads TGCACCATAAGCGAGGGGGGTGGAAACACCATATATTTT.

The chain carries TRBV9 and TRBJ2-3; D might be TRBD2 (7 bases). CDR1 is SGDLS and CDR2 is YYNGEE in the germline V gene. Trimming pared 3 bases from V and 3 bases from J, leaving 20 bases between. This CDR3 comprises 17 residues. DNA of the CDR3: TGTGCCAGCAGCGCCCATCTGTCGGCGGGGGCTACAGATACGCAGTATTTT. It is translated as CASSAHLSAGATDTQYF.

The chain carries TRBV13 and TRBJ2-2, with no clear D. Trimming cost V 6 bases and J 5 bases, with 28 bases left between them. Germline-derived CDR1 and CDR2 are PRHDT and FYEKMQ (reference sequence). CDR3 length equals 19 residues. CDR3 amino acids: CASSLRPQVAASRTGELFF. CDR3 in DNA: TGTGCCAGCAGTCTCCGCCCTCAAGTAGCTGCCTCGAGGACCGGGGAGCTGTTTTTT.

The DNA of the CDR3 is TGTGCCAGCAGTCCTGGTCCCTTGAGGGGCTACACCTTC. Its protein is CASSPGPLRGYTF. This chain links TRBV6-4 with TRBJ1-2; no clear D. The germline gives CDR1 MRHNA, CDR2 SNTAGT. The CDR3 has 13 amino acids. V was clipped by 5 bases and J by 8 bases, with 15 bases between them.

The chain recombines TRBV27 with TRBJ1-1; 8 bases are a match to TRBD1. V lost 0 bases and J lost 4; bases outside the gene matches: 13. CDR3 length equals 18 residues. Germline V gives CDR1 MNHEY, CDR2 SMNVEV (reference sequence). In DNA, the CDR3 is TGTGCCAGCAGTTTATCATCCGCCCCGGACAGGGAAGGCACTGAAGCTTTCTTT. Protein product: CASSLSSAPDREGTEAFF.

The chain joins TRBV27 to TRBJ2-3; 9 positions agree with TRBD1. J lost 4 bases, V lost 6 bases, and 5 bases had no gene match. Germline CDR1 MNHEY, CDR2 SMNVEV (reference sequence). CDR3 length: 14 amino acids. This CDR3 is CASSHRGRPDTQYF. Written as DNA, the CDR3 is TGTGCCAGCAGCCACAGGGGGCGACCAGATACGCAGTATTTT.

CDR3 region: CASSLSTGKQFF. The CDR3 region has the DNA TGTGCCAGCAGTTTATCAACAGGGAAGCAGTTCTTC. The chain employs TRBV27 and TRBJ2-1; tentatively, D is TRBD1 (6 bases). The germline gives CDR1 MNHEY, CDR2 SMNVEV (reference sequence). The CDR3 runs 12 residues. The V end lost 0 bases, the J end lost 11 bases, and 8 bases lay between the germline ends.

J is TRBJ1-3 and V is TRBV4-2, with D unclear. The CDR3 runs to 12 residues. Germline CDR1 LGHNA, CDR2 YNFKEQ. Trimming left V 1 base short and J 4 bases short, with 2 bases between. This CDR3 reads CASSQGGNTIYF. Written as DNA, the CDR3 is TGTGCCAGCAGCCAAGGGGGAAACACCATATATTTT.

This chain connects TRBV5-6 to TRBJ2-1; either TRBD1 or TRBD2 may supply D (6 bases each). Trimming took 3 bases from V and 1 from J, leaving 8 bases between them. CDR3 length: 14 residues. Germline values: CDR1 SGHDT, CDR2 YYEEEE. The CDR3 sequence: CASSWGASYNEQFF. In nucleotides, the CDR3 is TGTGCCAGCAGCTGGGGGGCATCCTACAATGAGCAGTTCTTC. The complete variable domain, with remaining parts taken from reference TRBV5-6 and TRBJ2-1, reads DAGVTQSPTHLIKTRGQQVTLRCSPKSGHDTVSWYQQALGQGPQFIFQYYEEEERQRGNFPDRFSGHQFPNYSSELNVNALLLGDSALYLCASSWGASYNEQFFGPGTRLTVL.

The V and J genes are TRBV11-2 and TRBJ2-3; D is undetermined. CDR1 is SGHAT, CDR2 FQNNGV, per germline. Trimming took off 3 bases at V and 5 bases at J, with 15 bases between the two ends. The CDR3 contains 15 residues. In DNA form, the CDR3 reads TGTGCCAGCAGCTTTAGCAGTCCATTCAAAGATACGCAGTATTTT. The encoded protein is CASSFSSPFKDTQYF.

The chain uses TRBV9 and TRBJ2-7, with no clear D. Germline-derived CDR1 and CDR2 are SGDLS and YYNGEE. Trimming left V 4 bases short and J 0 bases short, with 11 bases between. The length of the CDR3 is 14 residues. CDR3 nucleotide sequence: TGTGCCAGCAGCCCAATGGGCCCCTCCTACGAGCAGTACTTC. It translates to CASSPMGPSYEQYF.

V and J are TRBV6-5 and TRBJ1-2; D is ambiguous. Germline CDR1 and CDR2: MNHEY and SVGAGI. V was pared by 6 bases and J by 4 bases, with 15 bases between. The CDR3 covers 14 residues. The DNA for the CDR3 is TGTGCCAGCAGCATTTGGGCCCACCCCTATGGCTACACCTTC. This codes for CASSIWAHPYGYTF.

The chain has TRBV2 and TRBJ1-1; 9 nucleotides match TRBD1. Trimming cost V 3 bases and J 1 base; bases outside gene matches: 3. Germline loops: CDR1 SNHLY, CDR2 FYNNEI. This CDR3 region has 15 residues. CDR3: CASSEDRGQNTEAFF. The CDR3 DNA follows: TGTGCCAGCAGTGAGGACAGGGGACAGAACACTGAAGCTTTCTTT.

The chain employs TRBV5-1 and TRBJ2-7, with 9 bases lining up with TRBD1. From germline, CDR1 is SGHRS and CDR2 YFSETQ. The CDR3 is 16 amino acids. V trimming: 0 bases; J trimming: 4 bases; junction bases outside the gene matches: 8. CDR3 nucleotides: TGCGCCAGCAGCTTGGAGAAGGGACAGGGTCTTTACGAGCAGTACTTC. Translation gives CASSLEKGQGLYEQYF.

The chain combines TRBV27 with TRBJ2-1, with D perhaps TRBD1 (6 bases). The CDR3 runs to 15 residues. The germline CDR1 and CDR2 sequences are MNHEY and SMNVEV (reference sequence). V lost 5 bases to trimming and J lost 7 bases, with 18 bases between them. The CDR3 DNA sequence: TGTGCCAGCAGTCCTCCCCCGGACAGAGTAAATGAGCAGTTCTTC. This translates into CASSPPPDRVNEQFF.

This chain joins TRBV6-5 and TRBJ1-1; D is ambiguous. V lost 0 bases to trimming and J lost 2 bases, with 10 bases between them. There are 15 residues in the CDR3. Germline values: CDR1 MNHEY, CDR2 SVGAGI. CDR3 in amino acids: CASSYSEEGNTEAFF. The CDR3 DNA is TGTGCCAGCAGTTACTCGGAGGAGGGAAACACTGAAGCTTTCTTT.

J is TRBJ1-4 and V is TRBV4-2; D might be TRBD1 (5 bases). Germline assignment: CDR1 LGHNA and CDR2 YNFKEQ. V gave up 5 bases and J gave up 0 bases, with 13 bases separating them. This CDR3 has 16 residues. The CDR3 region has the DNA TGTGCCAGCAGCTCCCACGACAGTACAACTAATGAAAAACTGTTTTTT. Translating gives CASSSHDSTTNEKLFF.

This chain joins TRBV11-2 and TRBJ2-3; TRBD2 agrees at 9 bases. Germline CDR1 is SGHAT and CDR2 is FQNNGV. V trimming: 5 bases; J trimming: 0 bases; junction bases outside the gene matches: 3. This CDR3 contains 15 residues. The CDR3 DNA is TGTGCCAGCAGCCCTAGCGGGGTTAGCACAGATACGCAGTATTTT. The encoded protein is CASSPSGVSTDTQYF.